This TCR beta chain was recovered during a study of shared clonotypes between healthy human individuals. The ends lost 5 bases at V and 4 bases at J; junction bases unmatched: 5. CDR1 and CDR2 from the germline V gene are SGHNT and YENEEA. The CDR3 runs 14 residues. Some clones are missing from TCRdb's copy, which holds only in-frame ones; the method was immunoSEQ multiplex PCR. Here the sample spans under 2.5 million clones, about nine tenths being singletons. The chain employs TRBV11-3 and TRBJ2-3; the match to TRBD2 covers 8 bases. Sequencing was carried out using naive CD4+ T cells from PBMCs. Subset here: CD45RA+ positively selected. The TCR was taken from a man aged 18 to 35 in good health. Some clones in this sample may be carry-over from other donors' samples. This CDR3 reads CASSQREYSDTQYF. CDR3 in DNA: TGTGCCAGCAGCCAGCGGGAGTATTCAGATACGCAGTATTTT. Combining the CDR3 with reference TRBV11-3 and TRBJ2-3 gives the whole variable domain EAGVVQSPRYKIIEKKQPVAFWCNPISGHNTLYWYLQNLGQGPELLIRYENEEAVDDSQLPKDRFSAERLKGVDSTLKIQPAELGDSAVYLCASSQREYSDTQYFGPGTRLTVL.